This T cell receptor beta chain was captured in a study of blood T cell repertoires in COVID-19 (dated by TCRdb to 2019 to 2021). About the study as a whole: The collaborator samples originated in the United States, Italy and Spain and spanned the acute and convalescent phases of COVID-19. The material from the prospective study consisted of cDNA or gDNA derived from T cells, B-cell-depleted T cells, or PBMCs. The dataset comprised deeply sampled blood TCRbeta repertoires from subjects exposed to, actively infected with, or recovered from COVID-19. The repertoires were made available in a free public database intended to serve as a resource for research on the immune response to SARS-CoV-2. The samples were drawn from the first 160 participants of the ongoing ImmuneRACE study and from under 1,500 subjects provided by 6 global collaborators. The sample metadata nearly always contained a de-identified subject ID, COVID-19 status, age in years and sex. Where HLA class I and class II types were available, the types were taken from metadata supplied by the sample provider, not from assay-based typing. Broad study findings and their caveats: The quantity of clinical and demographic metadata differed by source and by participant and was supplied without curation.

TCRbeta CDR3 regions were amplified from genomic DNA by means of the immunoSEQ Assay, a bias-controlled multiplex PCR. Concerning the study's data processing: Within the assay, amplification of reference gene primers was used to estimate how many nucleated cells each sample contained. To quantify the absolute abundance of each unique TCRbeta CDR3 rearrangement, sequence reads were collapsed and filtered. For each sample, productive Simpson clonality was calculated by taking the square root of Simpson's diversity index across productive rearrangements. TCRdb carries this immuneACCESS record with in-frame sequences only. Its versions omit some clonotypes, under half of them owing to an unresolved V gene in the studies checked, with the rest unexplained. The D gene and trimming were derived from the DNA, and the V and J assignments and clone size from that table. The sample table lists fewer than 300,000 clones, approximately 90% of them with a count of one. More than 0.75% of the sample is in the top ten clones.

The CDR3 holds 16 amino acids from the cysteine to the phenylalanine. Of all the DNA, just the CDR3 is kept, 48 bases in frame from base 1. At the junction V is shortened by 6 bases and J by 6 bases, with 20 bases in between. According to the germline V gene, CDR1 reads MGHRA and CDR2 reads YSYEKL. On this clone itself: Its antigen remains undetermined. No base qualities exist here, and no much larger clone lies one base off it.

Whole blood was collected in K2EDTA tubes by collaborating institutions according to the institutions' own protocols. For TCRbeta analysis, collaborator samples were shipped as frozen whole blood, as isolated PBMCs, or as DNA extracted from either sample type. This sequence was found in a man between 25 and 39 years old with acute or convalescent COVID-19. The chain employs TRBV4-1 and TRBJ2-2; the D gene is possibly TRBD1, with 7 bases matching. The source material was peripheral blood. The CDR3 here reads CASSLDLARGAGELFF. The sequence in DNA is TGCGCCAGCAGTTTGGACCTGGCCAGGGGGGCCGGGGAGCTGTTTTTT.